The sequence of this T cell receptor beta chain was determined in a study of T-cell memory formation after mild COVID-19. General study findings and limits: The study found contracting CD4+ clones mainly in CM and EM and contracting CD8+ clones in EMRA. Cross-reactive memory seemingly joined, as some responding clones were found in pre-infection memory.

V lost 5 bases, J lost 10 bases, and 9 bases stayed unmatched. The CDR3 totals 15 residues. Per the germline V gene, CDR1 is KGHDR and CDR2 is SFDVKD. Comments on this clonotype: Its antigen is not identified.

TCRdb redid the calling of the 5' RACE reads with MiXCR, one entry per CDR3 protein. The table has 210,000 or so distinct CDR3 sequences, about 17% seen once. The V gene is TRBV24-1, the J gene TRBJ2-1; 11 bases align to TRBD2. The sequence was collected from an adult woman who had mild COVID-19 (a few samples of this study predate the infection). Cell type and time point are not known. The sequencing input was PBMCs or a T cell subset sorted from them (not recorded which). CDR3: CATSGVAGGPMEQFF. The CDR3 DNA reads TGTGCCACCAGTGGGGTAGCGGGAGGGCCTATGGAGCAGTTCTTC.